The 10 T cell receptor beta chains below were found in one sample sequenced in a study of kidney transplant recipient with SARS-CoV-2 infection. Each CDR3 protein is one row after TCRdb ran MiXCR on the reads. Of about 240,000 distinct CDR3 sequences in the sample, more than 25% were seen once. The sample here was a blood sample, taken at baseline and between days 110 and 120 from a kidney transplant recipient. Receptors were obtained from a young adult male patient who had COVID-19 and was a kidney transplant recipient. Some T cells may have originated in the graft donor.

As for this clonotype: This may be a read error, as it is one base from a much larger clone. This chain joins TRBV16 and TRBJ2-1; 8 bases are a match to TRBD2. The V gene's germline CDR1 is KGHSY and CDR2 FQNENV. The J segment lost 10 bases and the V segment lost 10 bases, leaving 15 bases of the junction unmatched. This CDR3 spans 14 amino acids. The DNA of the CDR3 is TGTGCCACCGATCTTAGCGGGACTCTTGGGGAGCAGTTCTTC. It translates to CATDLSGTLGEQFF.

Many counts were recorded for this clonotype. V gene TRBV29-1 combines with J gene TRBJ1-2, with D maybe TRBD1 (5 bases). The V and J ends lost 5 bases and 0 bases respectively, with 10 bases between them. This CDR3 spans 13 amino acids. Germline lookup yields CDR1 SQVTM and CDR2 ANQGSEA. CDR3 bases: TGCAGCGTTTCGCCAGGGCCTAACTATGGCTACACCTTC. It specifies CSVSPGPNYGYTF.

This clonotype was picked up many times. The chain recombines TRBV6-6 with TRBJ2-3; 7 nucleotides match TRBD2. CDR3 size: 14 residues. The V gene's germline CDR1 is MNHNY and CDR2 SVGAGI (reference sequence). The V gene end was trimmed by 6 bases and the J gene end by 3 bases; junction bases not matched to a gene: 6. The CDR3 is CASRAGERTDTQYF. CDR3 coding DNA: TGTGCCAGCAGGGCGGGAGAACGTACAGATACGCAGTATTTT.

This clonotype was observed many times. The V call is TRBV7-1, the J call TRBJ1-2; D not certain. TRBV7-1 is given ORF status, its function remaining uncertain. V was cut by 5 bases and J by 4 bases, with 23 bases left in between. This CDR3 has 17 amino acids. Here the CDR3 reads CASSRLRHEGKTYGYTF. The CDR3 DNA sequence: TGTGCCAGCAGCAGACTTCGTCACGAGGGAAAGACCTATGGCTACACCTTC.

The sample holds many counts of this clonotype. V usage is TRBV5-4 and J usage is TRBJ2-5, with 10 bases that match TRBD2. V was clipped by 4 bases and J by 4 bases; unmatched bases: 10. CDR1 is SGHNT, CDR2 YYREEE, per germline (reference sequence). CDR3 size: 16 residues. The CDR3 DNA reads TGTGCCAGCAGCGGGGCGGAACTAGCGGGGCCAGAGACCCAGTACTTC. This encodes CASSGAELAGPETQYF.

A word on this clonotype: This may come from a read error, since a much larger clone is one base off. This sequence joins TRBV20-1 and TRBJ1-1; no reliable D call. Trimming left V 8 bases short and J 4 bases short, with 17 bases between. The CDR3 extends over 13 amino acids. Per the germline V gene, CDR1 is DFQATT and CDR2 is SNEGSKA (reference sequence). The CDR3 is CSTPRGEGTEAFF. CDR3 nucleotide sequence: TGCAGTACGCCCCGTGGGGAGGGCACTGAAGCTTTCTTT.

This clonotype came up many times. The rearrangement joins TRBV28 to TRBJ1-2; 8 bases line up with TRBD1. Germline V gene sequence: CDR1 MDHEN, CDR2 SYDVKM. The J segment lost 8 bases and the V segment lost 7 bases, leaving 9 bases of the junction unmatched. This CDR3 spans 13 amino acids. CDR3 loop: CASTSGQVWGYTF. CDR3 in DNA: TGTGCCAGCACTTCGGGACAGGTCTGGGGCTACACCTTC.

This clonotype was seen repeatedly, ten times or more. The rearrangement joins TRBV11-2 to TRBJ2-1, with D unclear. Germline CDR1 reads SGHAT; CDR2 reads FQNNGV. V was pared by 0 bases and J by 5 bases, with 8 bases between. The CDR3 sequence is 14 residues long. This chain's CDR3 is CASSLDPSDNEQFF. The CDR3 coding sequence is TGTGCCAGCAGCTTAGATCCCAGCGACAATGAGCAGTTCTTC.

This clonotype was recorded at least ten times. V gene TRBV12-3 or TRBV12-4 combines with J gene TRBJ2-5; 9 positions match TRBD1. Losses at the gene ends were 2 bases for V and 2 bases for J; bases not matched to a gene: 3. The length of the CDR3 is 15 residues. The CDR3 DNA sequence: TGTGCCAGCAGTTTATCCGGGACAGGGCAAGAGACCCAGTACTTC. Residues: CASSLSGTGQETQYF.

This clonotype was detected ten times or more. CDR3 sequence reads: CASSARNMDTEAFF. The DNA for the CDR3 is TGTGCCAGCAGTGCTCGGAATATGGACACTGAAGCTTTCTTT. J is TRBJ1-1 and V is TRBV2; D is undetermined. CDR3 size: 14 residues. The germline V and J ends were trimmed by 4 bases and 3 bases, with 12 bases remaining between them. Per the germline V gene, CDR1 is SNHLY and CDR2 is FYNNEI.